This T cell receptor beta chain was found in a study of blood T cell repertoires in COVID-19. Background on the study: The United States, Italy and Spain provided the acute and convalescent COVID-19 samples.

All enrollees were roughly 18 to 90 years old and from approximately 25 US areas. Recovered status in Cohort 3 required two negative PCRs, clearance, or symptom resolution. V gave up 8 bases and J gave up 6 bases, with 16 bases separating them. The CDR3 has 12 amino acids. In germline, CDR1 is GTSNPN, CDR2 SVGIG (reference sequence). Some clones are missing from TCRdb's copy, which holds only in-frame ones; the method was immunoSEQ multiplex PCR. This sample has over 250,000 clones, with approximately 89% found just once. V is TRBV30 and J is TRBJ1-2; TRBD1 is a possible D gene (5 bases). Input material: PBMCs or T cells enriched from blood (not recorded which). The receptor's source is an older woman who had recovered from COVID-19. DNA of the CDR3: TGTGCCCTGACCTGGAGGGGACATGGCTACACCTTC. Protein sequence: CALTWRGHGYTF.